This TCR beta chain originates from a study of cytomegalovirus exposure and HLA in healthy donors. Broader study findings: Later, an analysis showed that TCR beta chains associated with HLA were more clonally expanded than others that were equally common.

This clone was observed a single time. The antigen is undetermined. Researchers ran the PCR with 60 Vbeta and 13 Jbeta primers. The method was immunoSEQ multiplex PCR; TCRdb's version includes in-frame clones alone and lacks a portion of them. The sample contains about 140,000 clones, around 80% of which appear only once. Trimming removed 4 bases from V and 2 bases from J, with 12 bases in between. CDR3 length: 15 amino acids. Germline lookup yields CDR1 MDHEN and CDR2 SYDVKM. The source material was PBMCs. The chain couples TRBV28 to TRBJ1-5; possibly TRBD1 for D (6 bases). The sequence was collected from a female donor in good health and CMV-seronegative. The CDR3 is CASSSPGQGNQPQHF. The CDR3 bases are TGTGCCAGCAGTTCACCGGGACAAGGCAATCAGCCCCAGCATTTT.